These 19 T cell receptor beta chains came from one sample sequenced in a study of T cell repertoires in cytomegalovirus infection. Their antigen targets remain unknown. MiXCR, applied by TCRdb to the reads, yields one record per CDR3 protein. The sample lists under 850,000 distinct CDR3 sequences; roughly 36% were seen once. The sequenced sample was cultured PBMCs, obtained from culture after CMV antigen stimulation. All receptors come from a human donor in good health (CMV status not recorded). Some clones in this sample may be carry-over from other donors' samples.

V is TRBV6-1 and J is TRBJ1-6; D is possibly TRBD1 (6 bases). CDR3 length: 15 amino acids. From germline, CDR1 is MNHNS and CDR2 SASEGT. The V end lost 4 bases, the J end lost 9 bases, and 16 bases lay between the germline ends. CDR3 protein: CASSGGVTGTSPLHF. CDR3 DNA: TGTGCCAGCAGTGGGGGGGTTACAGGGACTTCACCCCTCCACTTT.

This clonotype showed up just a few times. The chain links TRBV20-1 to TRBJ2-1, with 7 bases aligning to TRBD2. Looked up from germline, CDR1 is DFQATT and CDR2 is SNEGSKA (reference sequence). J was trimmed by 5 bases and V by 5 bases; bases with no gene match: 6. The CDR3 covers 13 residues. CDR3 DNA sequence: TGCAGTGCTGGGAGCGGGGCGGACAATGAGCAGTTCTTC. Protein: CSAGSGADNEQFF.

There are a few counts of this clonotype. This chain connects TRBV15 to TRBJ2-3; 9 bases agree with TRBD1. The CDR3 sequence is 17 residues long. Per germline, CDR1 LNHNV and CDR2 YYDKDF (reference sequence). The V segment lost 0 bases and the J segment 4 bases; nucleotides outside the gene matches: 8. The chain's CDR3 is CATSREILQGASDTQYF. The DNA of the CDR3 is TGTGCCACCAGCAGAGAAATCCTACAGGGGGCTTCAGATACGCAGTATTTT.

This clonotype was recorded many times. The V call is TRBV7-2, the J call TRBJ2-5; 9 positions agree with TRBD2. After removal of 5 bases from V and 9 bases from J, the junction contained 13 bases not matched to a gene. Germline loops: CDR1 SGHTA, CDR2 FQGNSA. This CDR3 has 15 residues. The CDR3 DNA sequence: TGTGCCAGCAGCGGGGGGGCTAGCGGGGTGTTGGCCCAGTACTTC. Amino acids: CASSGGASGVLAQYF. Filled out from reference TRBV7-2 and TRBJ2-5, the complete variable domain reads GAGVSQSPSNKVTEKGKDVELRCDPISGHTALYWYRQSLGQGLEFLIYFQGNSAPDKSGLPSDRFSAERTGGSVSTLTIQRTQQEDSAVYLCASSGGASGVLAQYFGPGTRLLVL.

This clonotype was seen a handful of times. CDR3 residues: CASSKHRGPETQYF. The DNA of the CDR3 is TGTGCCAGTAGCAAACACAGGGGGCCAGAGACCCAGTACTTC. The rearrangement joins TRBV19 to TRBJ2-5; 9 positions agree with TRBD1. J lost 4 bases, V lost 6 bases, and 6 bases had no gene match. Germline CDR1 reads LNHDA; CDR2 reads SQIVND (reference sequence). This CDR3 contains 14 residues.

The chain recombines TRBV27 with TRBJ2-7, with TRBD1 matching 8 bases. CDR1 is MNHEY and CDR2 is SMNVEV in the germline V gene (reference sequence). V lost 5 bases to trimming and J lost 4 bases; unmatched junction nucleotides: 7. The CDR3 spans 14 residues. Here the CDR3 DNA reads TGTGCCAGCAGTCCCCGGGACAGGACTTACGAGCAGTACTTC. The encoded protein is CASSPRDRTYEQYF.

This clonotype was observed a handful of times. One junction end disagrees with the germline gene, perhaps due to a read error. This chain links TRBV12-3 or TRBV12-4 with TRBJ2-2; D is uncertain. This CDR3 region has 15 residues. This CDR3 reads CASSLDSGGTGELFF. The CDR3 bases are TGTGCCAGCAGCTTAGACTCCGGCGGCACCGGGGAGCTGTTTTTT.

The gene calls are TRBV12-3 or TRBV12-4 and TRBJ1-2; perhaps TRBD1 as D (5 bases). The CDR3 has 16 residues. The ends were cut back, 5 bases at V and 3 bases at J, with 19 bases in the middle. The CDR3 nucleotides are TGTGCCAGCAGTAGGGGCCCGGGACCTCCCCACTATGGCTACACCTTC. This gives the protein CASSRGPGPPHYGYTF.

This clonotype was counted only a few times. The chain is built from TRBV11-2 and TRBJ1-2; D uncertain. V was pared by 1 base and J by 5 bases, with 11 bases between. Germline V gives CDR1 SGHAT, CDR2 FQNNGV. The length of the CDR3 is 14 residues. Here the CDR3 reads CASSLAPDQYGYTF. CDR3 in DNA: TGTGCCAGCAGCTTAGCTCCAGACCAATATGGCTACACCTTC.

This chain joins TRBV15 and TRBJ2-7; 8 bases agree with TRBD2. Germline-derived CDR1 and CDR2 are LNHNV and YYDKDF (reference sequence). The CDR3 loop spans 13 amino acids. V gave up 0 bases and J gave up 6 bases; unmatched junction bases: 1. CDR3 DNA: TGTGCCACCAGCAGAGACGCGGGGGGCGAGCAGTACTTC. It specifies CATSRDAGGEQYF.

This clonotype was recorded many times. The chain has TRBV7-8 and TRBJ2-4; maybe TRBD2 (5 bases). CDR1 and CDR2 (germline): SGHVS, FQNEAQ. The V end lost 4 bases, the J end lost 0 bases, and 10 bases lay between the germline ends. The CDR3 contains 15 residues. The CDR3 is CASSSEDLAKNIQYF. The CDR3, as DNA: TGTGCCAGCAGCTCCGAGGACTTAGCCAAAAACATTCAGTACTTC.

The chain recombines TRBV5-6 with TRBJ1-2; the D gene is possibly TRBD1 (6 bases). This CDR3 region has 12 residues. Trimming stripped 5 bases from V and 7 bases from J, with 12 bases between. Germline V gives CDR1 SGHDT, CDR2 YYEEEE. The CDR3 region has the DNA TGTGCCAGCAGAAATACAGGGACTGGCTACACCTTC. Translated: CASRNTGTGYTF.

This chain joins TRBV7-6 and TRBJ2-3; weak D call: TRBD1 (6 bases). Trimming removed 1 base at V and 0 bases at J, with 11 bases between. The CDR3 extends over 16 amino acids. Germline lookup yields CDR1 SGHVS and CDR2 FNYEAQ. Here the CDR3 DNA reads TGTGCCAGCAGCTTAGGGACAGAAAGAAGCACAGATACGCAGTATTTT. Translation: CASSLGTERSTDTQYF.

The rearrangement joins TRBV24-1 to TRBJ2-6; 8 bases map to TRBD1. CDR1 KGHDR and CDR2 SFDVKD come from the germline V gene. This CDR3 is 20 amino acids long. The ends lost 4 bases at V and 0 bases at J; junction bases unmatched: 13. The CDR3 region has the DNA TGTGCCACCAGTGACCCGGTCGGGGACAGGTTGTCCTCTGGGGCCAACGTCCTGACTTTC. This encodes CATSDPVGDRLSSGANVLTF.

In its sample, this clonotype was seen many times. The V gene is TRBV7-2, the J gene TRBJ1-3; the match to TRBD1 covers 7 bases. The CDR3 is made up of 16 amino acids. From germline, CDR1 is SGHTA and CDR2 FQGNSA. With 2 bases clipped from V and 0 bases from J, the junction kept 4 bases outside the gene matches. The CDR3 loop is CASSLTGVYSGNTIYF. DNA for the CDR3: TGTGCCAGCAGCTTAACAGGGGTCTACTCTGGAAACACCATATATTTT.

This clonotype was counted a few times. The V gene is TRBV7-2, the J gene TRBJ2-7; TRBD2 agrees at 9 bases. The CDR3 extends over 15 amino acids. Trimming cost V 5 bases and J 1 base; bases outside gene matches: 6. The germline gives CDR1 SGHTA, CDR2 FQGNSA. CDR3 coding DNA: TGTGCCAGCAGCCTCCTAGCGGGAACGTCCTACGAGCAGTACTTC. This encodes CASSLLAGTSYEQYF.

The table lists this clonotype with a few counts. The chain couples TRBV7-9 to TRBJ1-3, with D unclear. The germline V gene has CDR1 SEHNR and CDR2 FQNEAQ (reference sequence). V was shortened by 5 bases and J by 0 bases, with 11 bases between the two germline ends. The CDR3 covers 15 residues. The CDR3 loop reads CASSLSSDSGNTIYF. Written as DNA, the CDR3 is TGTGCCAGCAGCCTTTCATCGGACTCTGGAAACACCATATATTTT.

This clonotype has a count of ten or more. The gene calls are TRBV7-2 and TRBJ1-2; 7 bases are shared with TRBD1. Losses at the gene ends were 1 base for V and 7 bases for J; bases not matched to a gene: 3. The germline CDR1 and CDR2 sequences are SGHTA and FQGNSA. The CDR3 covers 13 residues. Here the CDR3 DNA reads TGTGCCAGCAGCTTAGTAGGGGGCGGTGGCTACACCTTC. It codes for CASSLVGGGGYTF.

The gene calls are TRBV18 and TRBJ1-3; 9 bases match TRBD1. Germline V CDR1 and CDR2: KGHSH, LQKENI. The CDR3 spans 15 residues. Unmatched junction bases numbered 3, after V lost 6 bases and J lost 0 bases. CDR3 region: CASSGTGSSGNTIYF. The CDR3 region has the DNA TGTGCCAGCTCCGGGACAGGGAGCTCTGGAAACACCATATATTTT.